A single sample gave rise to the 9 T cell receptor beta chains below, sequenced in a study of glioma-infiltrating T cells. TCR alpha and beta CDR3 regions were amplified from RNA using iRepertoire nested multiplex PCR. MiXCR was run by TCRdb on the multiplex PCR reads, yielding one entry per CDR3 protein. The table records roughly 200,000 distinct CDR3 sequences, roughly 45% of them present only once. Sequencing was carried out using glioma tissue, nonneoplastic brain tissue, or PBMCs (not recorded which). The receptors here all came from a human donor with low-grade glioma or glioblastoma, undergoing nonglioma brain surgery, or in good health (not recorded which).

Comments on this clonotype: A much larger clonotype is one base distant, so this may be a read error. The J gene is TRBJ2-7, the V gene TRBV20-1; the D gene is possibly TRBD1 (5 bases). The V end was cut by 7 bases, the J end by 5 bases, with 15 bases between. The germline V gene has CDR1 DFQATT and CDR2 SNEGSKA (reference sequence). CDR3 length: 12 residues. CDR3 coding DNA: TGCAGTGAGACGGGCACAGGCCACGAGCAGTACTTC. Its translation is CSETGTGHEQYF.

The chain has TRBV3-1 and TRBJ2-3, with 8 bases matching TRBD2. After removal of 1 base from V and 6 bases from J, the junction contained 9 bases not matched to a gene. The CDR3 runs to 16 residues. Germline CDR1 LGHDT, CDR2 YNNKEL (reference sequence). The CDR3 DNA follows: TGTGCCAGCAGCCAAGTTTTCGGAGCGGGAGAGGATACGCAGTATTTT. Residues: CASSQVFGAGEDTQYF.

This clonotype was seen a handful of times. The gene calls are TRBV7-6 and TRBJ2-7, with D perhaps given as TRBD1 or TRBD2 (6 bases each). V was cut by 1 base and J by 0 bases, with 13 bases left in between. The CDR3 has 16 residues. Germline V gene lookup returns CDR1 SGHVS and CDR2 FNYEAQ. The DNA for the CDR3 is TGTGCCAGCAGCTTAGTGGGGGGCCAAAGCTCCTACGAGCAGTACTTC. Its protein product is CASSLVGGQSSYEQYF.

This clonotype has ten or more counts. V is TRBV20-1 and J is TRBJ1-5; 8 bases agree with TRBD1. The CDR3 is made up of 14 amino acids. The V segment lost 6 bases and the J segment 3 bases; nucleotides outside the gene matches: 7. Germline CDR1 is DFQATT and CDR2 is SNEGSKA (reference sequence). The CDR3 here is CSAVPGQANQPQHF. The CDR3 nucleotides are TGCAGTGCCGTCCCGGGACAGGCCAATCAGCCCCAGCATTTT.

On this clonotype itself: It may be a read error: a sequence one base away is much more abundant. V and J are TRBV11-2 and TRBJ2-3, with 9 bases identical to TRBD2. There are 15 residues in the CDR3. Germline loops: CDR1 SGHAT, CDR2 FQNNGV. Germline trimming cut 6 bases from V and 2 bases from J; bases unmatched to any gene: 6. The CDR3 coding sequence is TGTGCCAGCAGAGGTCTAGCGGGATCCACAGATACGCAGTATTTT. This encodes CASRGLAGSTDTQYF.

Comments on this clonotype: This could be a read error, since a much larger clone is one nucleotide away. The chain employs TRBV20-1 and TRBJ2-7, with TRBD2 identical over 10 bases. The germline CDR1 and CDR2 sequences are DFQATT and SNEGSKA (reference sequence). Unmatched junction bases numbered 10, after V lost 5 bases and J lost 3 bases. This CDR3 is 15 amino acids long. For the CDR3, the DNA is TGCAGTGCTTCGGTGGGGGCTAGCGGGAGCTACGAGCAGTACTTC. Residues: CSASVGASGSYEQYF.

About this clonotype itself: The conserved phenylalanine or tryptophan normally closing the CDR3 is absent here, so this likely arose from a read error. The chain is built from TRBV10-3 and TRBJ2-7; TRBD1 agrees at 9 bases. Unmatched junction bases numbered 5, after V lost 2 bases and J lost 3 bases. CDR1 and CDR2 from the germline V gene are ENHRY and SYGVKD. The CDR3 is 15 amino acids. This chain's CDR3 is CAISEGQGLVYEQYI. For the CDR3, the DNA is TGTGCCATCAGTGAGGGACAGGGGCTTGTCTACGAGCAGTACATC.

Points on this clonotype: A single base separates this from a much larger clone, so it may be a read error. This chain links TRBV20-1 with TRBJ1-3; D is uncertain. The CDR3 has 14 residues. Trimming left V 4 bases short and J 1 base short, with 11 bases between. In germline, CDR1 is DFQATT, CDR2 SNEGSKA (reference sequence). CDR3 DNA: TGCAGTGCTACCGAGAGTAAGTCTGGAAACACCATATATTTT. It translates to CSATESKSGNTIYF.

This clonotype was detected ten times or more. The rearrangement joins TRBV20-1 to TRBJ1-2; possibly TRBD1 for D (5 bases). Trimming removed 4 bases from V and 5 bases from J, with 8 bases in between. Germline CDR1 is DFQATT and CDR2 is SNEGSKA (reference sequence). The CDR3 length is 11 residues. CDR3 sequence (DNA): TGCAGTGCTAAGACAGATTATGGCTACACCTTC. Translated, it gives CSAKTDYGYTF.